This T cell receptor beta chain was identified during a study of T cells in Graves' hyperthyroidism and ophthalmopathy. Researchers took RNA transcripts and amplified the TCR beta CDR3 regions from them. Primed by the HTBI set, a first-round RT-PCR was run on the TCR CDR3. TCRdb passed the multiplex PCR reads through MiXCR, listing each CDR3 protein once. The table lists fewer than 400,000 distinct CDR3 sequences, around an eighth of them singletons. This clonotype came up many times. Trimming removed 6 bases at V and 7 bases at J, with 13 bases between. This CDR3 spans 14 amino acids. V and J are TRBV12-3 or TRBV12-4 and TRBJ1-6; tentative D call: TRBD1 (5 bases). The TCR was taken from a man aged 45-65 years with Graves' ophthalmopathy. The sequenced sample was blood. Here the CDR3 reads CASRDTQQNSPLHF. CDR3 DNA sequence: TGTGCCAGCAGGGACACGCAGCAGAATTCACCCCTCCACTTT.